Detailed here is one TCR beta chain. Antigen: not known. Total RNA amounts of at least 5.5 micrograms were extracted per sample. These data originate in a study of blood T cells in healthy people across ages. Notes on the study in general: Both naive CD4+ cell counts and diversity were greater in long-lived donors than in aged donors.

CDR1 is ENHRY and CDR2 is SYGVKD in the germline V gene. The CDR3 has 13 residues. Alongside a J-beta primer mix, a sample-barcoded 5' primer served in a second PCR lasting roughly 6 to 11 cycles. Every sample gave at least 3 million paired-end reads containing CDR3. TCRdb ran MiXCR on the 5' RACE reads and lists one entry per CDR3 protein. The sample lists about 760,000 distinct CDR3 sequences, roughly 56% seen once, with 25% to 30% in the top ten. The chain joins TRBV10-3 to TRBJ2-7, with D unresolved. The J call may be wrong; the DNA end is better matched by TRBJ2-5. Sequencing was performed on blood. The sequence came from a man aged 35 to 55 in good health. The CDR3 sequence: CAISESVAETQYF. The DNA for the CDR3 is TGTGCCATCAGTGAGTCAGTCGCAGAGACCCAGTACTTC.